This T cell receptor (beta chain) was identified during a study of response to subunit inactivated influenza vaccine. The CDR3 runs to 12 residues. The ends were cut back, 7 bases at V and 0 bases at J, with 10 bases in the middle. Germline CDR1 SQVTM, CDR2 ANQGSEA. Overall study results and limits: Authors suggested few new T cells are recruited by each seasonal influenza vaccination.

This clonotype was seen a handful of times. Its matching antigen is unknown. Using its own MiXCR run on the RT-PCR reads, TCRdb lists one record per CDR3 protein. The sample has roughly 630,000 distinct CDR3 sequences, around 15% seen once. The V call is TRBV29-1, the J call TRBJ2-7; a possible D gene is TRBD1 (6 bases). The TCR sequence derives from a man aged 45 to 65 who received an inactivated influenza vaccine. The material was PBMCs from blood, obtained 14 to 15 days before vaccination. The CDR3 nucleotides read TGCAGCGCTTGGACAGTCTCCTACGAGCAGTACTTC. This gives the protein CSAWTVSYEQYF.